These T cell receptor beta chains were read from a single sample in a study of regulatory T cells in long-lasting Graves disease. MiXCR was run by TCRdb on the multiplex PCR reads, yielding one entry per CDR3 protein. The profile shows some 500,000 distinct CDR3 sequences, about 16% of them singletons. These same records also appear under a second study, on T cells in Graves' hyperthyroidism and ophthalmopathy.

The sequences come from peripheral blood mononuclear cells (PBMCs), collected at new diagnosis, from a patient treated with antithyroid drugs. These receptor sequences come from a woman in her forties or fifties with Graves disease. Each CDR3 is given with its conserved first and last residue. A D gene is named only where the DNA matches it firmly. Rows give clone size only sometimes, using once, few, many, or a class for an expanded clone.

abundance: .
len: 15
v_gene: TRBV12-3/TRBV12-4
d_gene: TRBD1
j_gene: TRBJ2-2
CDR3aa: CASSPADRDNGELFF
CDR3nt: TGTGCCAGCAGTCCCGCGGACAGGGATAACGGGGAGCTGTTTTTT

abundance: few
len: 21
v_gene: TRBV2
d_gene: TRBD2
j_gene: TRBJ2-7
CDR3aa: CASSEQGWGLSGGPSSYEQYF
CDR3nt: TGTGCCAGCAGTGAACAGGGATGGGGACTAAGCGGGGGGCCTTCTTCCTACGAGCAGTACTTC

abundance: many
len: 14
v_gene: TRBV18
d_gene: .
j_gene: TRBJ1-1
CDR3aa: CASSVQETNTEAFF
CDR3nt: TGTGCCAGCTCAGTACAGGAGACGAACACTGAAGCTTTCTTT

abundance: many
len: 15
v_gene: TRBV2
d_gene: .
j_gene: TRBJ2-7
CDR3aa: CASSERTGSSYEQYF
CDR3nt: TGTGCCAGCAGCGAAAGGACGGGGAGCTCCTACGAGCAGTACTTC

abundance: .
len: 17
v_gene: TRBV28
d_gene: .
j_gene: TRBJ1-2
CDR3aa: CASSPDSDHLSFYGYTF
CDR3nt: TGTGCCAGCAGTCCTGATTCTGACCATCTTAGCTTTTATGGCTACACCTTC

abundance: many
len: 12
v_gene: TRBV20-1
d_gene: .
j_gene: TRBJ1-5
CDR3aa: CSARDLNQPQHF
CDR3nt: TGCAGTGCTAGAGATCTTAATCAGCCCCAGCATTTT

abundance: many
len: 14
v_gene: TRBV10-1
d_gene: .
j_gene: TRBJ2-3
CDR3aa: CASSEGLRTDTQYF
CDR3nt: TGCGCCAGCAGTGAGGGACTCCGCACAGATACGCAGTATTTT

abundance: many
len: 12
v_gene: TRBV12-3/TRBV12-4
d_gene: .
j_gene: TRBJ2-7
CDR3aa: CASASWGNEQYF
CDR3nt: TGTGCCAGCGCCTCTTGGGGGAACGAGCAGTACTTC

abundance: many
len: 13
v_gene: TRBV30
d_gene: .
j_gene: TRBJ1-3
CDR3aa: CAWSEVFGNTIYF
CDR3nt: TGTGCCTGGAGTGAGGTATTCGGAAACACCATATATTTT

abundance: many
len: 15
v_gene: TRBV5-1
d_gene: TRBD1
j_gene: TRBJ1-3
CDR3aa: CASSLAGTGRNTIYF
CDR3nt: TGCGCCAGCAGCTTGGCGGGGACAGGGCGAAACACCATATATTTT

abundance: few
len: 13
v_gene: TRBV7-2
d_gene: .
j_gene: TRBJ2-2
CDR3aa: CASSTGALGELFF
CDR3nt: TGTGCCAGCAGCACCGGGGCACTCGGGGAGCTGTTTTTT

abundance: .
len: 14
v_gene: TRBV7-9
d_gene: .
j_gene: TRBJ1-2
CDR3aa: CASSLAQTAYGYTF
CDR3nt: TGTGCCAGCAGCTTAGCTCAGACGGCCTATGGCTACACCTTC

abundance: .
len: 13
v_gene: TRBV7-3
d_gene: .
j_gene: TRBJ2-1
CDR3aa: CASSLTYNNEQFF
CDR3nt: TGTGCCAGCAGCTTAACGTATAACAATGAGCAGTTCTTC

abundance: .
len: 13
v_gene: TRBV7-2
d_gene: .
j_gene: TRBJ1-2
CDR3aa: CASSLQGRRGCTF
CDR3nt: TGTGCCAGCAGCTTACAGGGGCGGCGCGGCTGCACCTTC

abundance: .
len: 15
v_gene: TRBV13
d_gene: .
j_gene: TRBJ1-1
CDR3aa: CASRGGSWVEEEAFF
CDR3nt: TGCGCCAGCAGAGGGGGGTCATGGGTAGAAGAGGAAGCTTTCTTT

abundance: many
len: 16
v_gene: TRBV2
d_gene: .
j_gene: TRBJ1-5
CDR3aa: CASSDQSRLYNQPQHF
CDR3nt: TGTGCCAGCAGTGATCAGTCAAGGCTCTACAATCAGCCCCAGCATTTT

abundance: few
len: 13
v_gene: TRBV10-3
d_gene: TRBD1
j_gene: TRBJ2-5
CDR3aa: CAIRGTDQETQYF
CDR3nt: TGTGCCATCAGGGGGACAGACCAAGAGACCCAGTACTTC

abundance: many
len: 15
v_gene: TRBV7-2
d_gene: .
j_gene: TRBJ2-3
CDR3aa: CASSLDGQRTDTQYF
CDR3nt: TGTGCCAGCAGCTTAGACGGACAGCGCACAGATACGCAGTATTTT

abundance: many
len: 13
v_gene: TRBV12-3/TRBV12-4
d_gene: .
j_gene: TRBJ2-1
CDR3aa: CASSATRNNEQFF
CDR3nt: TGTGCCAGCAGTGCTACACGAAACAATGAGCAGTTCTTC

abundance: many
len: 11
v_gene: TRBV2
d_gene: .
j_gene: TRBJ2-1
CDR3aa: CASSAFDEQFF
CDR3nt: TGTGCCAGCAGTGCTTTCGATGAGCAGTTCTTC

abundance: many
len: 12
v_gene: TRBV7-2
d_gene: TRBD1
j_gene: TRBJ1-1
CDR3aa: CASSGTVTEAFF
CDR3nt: TGTGCCAGCAGCGGGACAGTCACTGAAGCTTTCTTT

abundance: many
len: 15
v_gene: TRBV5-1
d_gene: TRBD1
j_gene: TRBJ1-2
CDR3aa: CASSPGQGSIYGYTF
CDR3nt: TGCGCCAGCAGCCCTGGACAGGGTTCCATCTATGGCTACACCTTC